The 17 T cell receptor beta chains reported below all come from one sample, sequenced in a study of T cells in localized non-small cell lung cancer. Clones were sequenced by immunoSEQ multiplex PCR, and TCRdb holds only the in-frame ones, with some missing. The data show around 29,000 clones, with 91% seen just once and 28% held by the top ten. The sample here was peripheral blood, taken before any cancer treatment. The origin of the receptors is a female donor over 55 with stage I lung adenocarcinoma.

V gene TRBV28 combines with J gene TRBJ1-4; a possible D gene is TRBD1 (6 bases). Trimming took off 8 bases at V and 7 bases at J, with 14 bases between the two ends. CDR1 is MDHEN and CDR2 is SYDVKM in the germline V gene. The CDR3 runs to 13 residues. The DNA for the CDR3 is TGTGCCAGCCGACCCCCAGGGGTTGAAAAACTGTTTTTT. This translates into CASRPPGVEKLFF. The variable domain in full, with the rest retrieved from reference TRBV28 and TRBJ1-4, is DVKVTQSSRYLVKRTGEKVFLECVQDMDHENMFWYRQDPGLGLRLIYFSYDVKMKEKGDIPEGYSVSREKKERFSLILESASTNQTSMYLCASRPPGVEKLFFGSGTQLSVL.

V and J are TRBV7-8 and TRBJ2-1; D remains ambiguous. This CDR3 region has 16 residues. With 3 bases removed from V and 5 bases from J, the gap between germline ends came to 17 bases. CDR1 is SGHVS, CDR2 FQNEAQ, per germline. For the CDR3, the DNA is TGTGCCAGCAGCTTCTCTCACGGTTACAGCAACAATGAGCAGTTCTTC. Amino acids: CASSFSHGYSNNEQFF.

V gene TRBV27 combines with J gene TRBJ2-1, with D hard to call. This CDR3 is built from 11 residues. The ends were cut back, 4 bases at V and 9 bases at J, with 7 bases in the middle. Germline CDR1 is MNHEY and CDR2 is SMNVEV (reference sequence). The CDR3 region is CASSWGGEQFF. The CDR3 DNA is TGTGCCAGCAGTTGGGGTGGTGAGCAGTTCTTC.

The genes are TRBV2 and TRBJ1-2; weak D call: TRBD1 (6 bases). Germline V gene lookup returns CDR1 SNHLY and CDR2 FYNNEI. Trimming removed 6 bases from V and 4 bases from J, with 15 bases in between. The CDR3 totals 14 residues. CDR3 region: CASRSQGRVYGYTF. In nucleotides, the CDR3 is TGTGCCAGCAGGAGTCAGGGGAGGGTCTATGGCTACACCTTC.

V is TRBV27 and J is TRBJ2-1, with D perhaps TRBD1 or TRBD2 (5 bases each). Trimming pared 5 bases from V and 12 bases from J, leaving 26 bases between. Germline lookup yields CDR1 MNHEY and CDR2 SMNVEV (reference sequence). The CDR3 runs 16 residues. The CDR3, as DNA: TGTGCCAGCAGTCCGTATCGAGGGGTTGAAGGCGGTACGCAGTTCTTC. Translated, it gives CASSPYRGVEGGTQFF.

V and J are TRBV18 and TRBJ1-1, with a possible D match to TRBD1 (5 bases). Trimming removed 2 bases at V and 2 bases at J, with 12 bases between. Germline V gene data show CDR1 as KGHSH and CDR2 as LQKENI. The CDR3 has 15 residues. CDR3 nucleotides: TGTGCCAGCTCACCAAGGGAAGGGGACAACACTGAAGCTTTCTTT. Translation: CASSPREGDNTEAFF.

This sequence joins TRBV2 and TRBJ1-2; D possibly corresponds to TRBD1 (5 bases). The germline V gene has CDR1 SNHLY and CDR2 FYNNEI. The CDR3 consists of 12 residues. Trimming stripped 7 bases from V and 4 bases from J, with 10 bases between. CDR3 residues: CASKQRGYGYTF. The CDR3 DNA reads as TGTGCCAGCAAACAGAGGGGCTATGGCTACACCTTC. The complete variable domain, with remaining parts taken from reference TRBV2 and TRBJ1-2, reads EPEVTQTPSHQVTQMGQEVILRCVPISNHLYFYWYRQILGQKVEFLVSFYNNEISEKSEIFDDQFSVERPDGSNFTLKIRSTKLEDSAMYFCASKQRGYGYTFGSGTRLTVV.

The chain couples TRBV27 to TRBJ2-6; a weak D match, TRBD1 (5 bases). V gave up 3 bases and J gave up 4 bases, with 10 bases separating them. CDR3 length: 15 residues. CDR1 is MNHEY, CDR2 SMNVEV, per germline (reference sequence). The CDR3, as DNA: TGTGCCAGCAGTTTCTTGGGGCCAGGGGCCAACGTCCTGACTTTC. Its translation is CASSFLGPGANVLTF.

CDR3 loop: CASSLEQVINSPLHF. CDR3 coding DNA: TGTGCCAGCAGCTTGGAACAGGTGATTAATTCACCCCTCCACTTT. The J gene is TRBJ1-6, the V gene TRBV5-6; the D gene is possibly TRBD1 (5 bases). The V gene lost 0 bases and the J gene lost 6 bases, with 10 bases spanning the gap. The CDR3 runs to 15 residues. Germline-derived CDR1 and CDR2 are SGHDT and YYEEEE.

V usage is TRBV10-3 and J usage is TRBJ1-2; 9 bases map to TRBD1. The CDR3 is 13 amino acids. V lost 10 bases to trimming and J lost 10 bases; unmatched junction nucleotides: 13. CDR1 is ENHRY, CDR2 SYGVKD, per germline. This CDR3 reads CASSGQGVNDYTF. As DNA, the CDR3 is TGTGCCAGCTCGGGACAGGGCGTCAATGACTACACCTTC.

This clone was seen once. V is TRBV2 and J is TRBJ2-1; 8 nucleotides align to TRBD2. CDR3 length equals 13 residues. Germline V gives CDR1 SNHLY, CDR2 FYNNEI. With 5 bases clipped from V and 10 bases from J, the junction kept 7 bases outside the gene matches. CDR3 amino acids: CASSTSGTREQFF. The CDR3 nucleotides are TGTGCCAGCAGTACCTCCGGGACTAGGGAGCAGTTCTTC.

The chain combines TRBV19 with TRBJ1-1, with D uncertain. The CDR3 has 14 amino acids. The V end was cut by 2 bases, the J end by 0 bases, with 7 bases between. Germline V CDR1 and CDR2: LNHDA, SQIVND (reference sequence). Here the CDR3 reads CASSISALNTEAFF. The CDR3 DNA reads TGTGCCAGTAGTATATCAGCTTTGAACACTGAAGCTTTCTTT. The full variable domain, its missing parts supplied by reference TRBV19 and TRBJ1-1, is DGGITQSPKYLFRKEGQNVTLSCEQNLNHDAMYWYRQDPGQGLRLIYYSQIVNDFQKGDIAEGYSVSREKKESFPLTVTSAQKNPTAFYLCASSISALNTEAFFGQGTRLTVV.

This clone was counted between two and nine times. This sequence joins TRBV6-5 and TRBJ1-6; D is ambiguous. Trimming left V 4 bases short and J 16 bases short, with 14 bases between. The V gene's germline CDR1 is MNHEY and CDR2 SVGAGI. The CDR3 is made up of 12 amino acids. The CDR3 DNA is TGTGCCAGCAGTTTTGATACCTTCATACTCCACTTT. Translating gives CASSFDTFILHF.

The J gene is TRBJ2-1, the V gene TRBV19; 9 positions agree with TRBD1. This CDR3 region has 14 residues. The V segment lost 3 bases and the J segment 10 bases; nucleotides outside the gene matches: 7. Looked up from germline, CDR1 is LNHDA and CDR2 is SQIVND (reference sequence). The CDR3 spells CASSIRDRVREQFF. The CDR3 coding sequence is TGTGCCAGTAGTATCCGGGACAGGGTTAGGGAGCAGTTCTTC. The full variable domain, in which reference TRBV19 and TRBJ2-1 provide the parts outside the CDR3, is DGGITQSPKYLFRKEGQNVTLSCEQNLNHDAMYWYRQDPGQGLRLIYYSQIVNDFQKGDIAEGYSVSREKKESFPLTVTSAQKNPTAFYLCASSIRDRVREQFFGPGTRLTVL.

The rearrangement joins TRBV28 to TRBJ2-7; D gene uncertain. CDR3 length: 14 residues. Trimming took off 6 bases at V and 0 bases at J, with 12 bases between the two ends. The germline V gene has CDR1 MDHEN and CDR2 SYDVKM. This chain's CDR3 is CASSVRRSSYEQYF. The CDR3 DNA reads TGTGCCAGCAGCGTGAGGCGGAGCTCCTACGAGCAGTACTTC.

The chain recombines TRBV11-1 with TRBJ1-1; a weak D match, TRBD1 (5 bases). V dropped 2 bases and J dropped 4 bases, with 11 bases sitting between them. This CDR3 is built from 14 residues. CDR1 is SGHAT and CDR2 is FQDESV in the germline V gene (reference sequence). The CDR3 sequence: CASSLTGDGTEAFF. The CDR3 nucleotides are TGTGCCAGCAGCTTAACAGGAGATGGCACTGAAGCTTTCTTT. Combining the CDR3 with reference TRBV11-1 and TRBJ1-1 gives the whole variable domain EAEVAQSPRYKITEKSQAVAFWCDPISGHATLYWYRQILGQGPELLVQFQDESVVDDSQLPKDRFSAERLKGVDSTLKIQPAELGDSAMYLCASSLTGDGTEAFFGQGTRLTVV.

The DNA for the CDR3 is TGTGCCAGCAGCCCCGGGCACGCGACTAATCAGCCCCAGCATTTT. This translates into CASSPGHATNQPQHF. The V and J genes are TRBV5-5 and TRBJ1-5, with no clear D. Germline loops: CDR1 SGHKS, CDR2 YYEKEE (reference sequence). Deletions cut 4 bases from V and 4 bases from J, with 15 bases between. The CDR3 is 15 residues long.